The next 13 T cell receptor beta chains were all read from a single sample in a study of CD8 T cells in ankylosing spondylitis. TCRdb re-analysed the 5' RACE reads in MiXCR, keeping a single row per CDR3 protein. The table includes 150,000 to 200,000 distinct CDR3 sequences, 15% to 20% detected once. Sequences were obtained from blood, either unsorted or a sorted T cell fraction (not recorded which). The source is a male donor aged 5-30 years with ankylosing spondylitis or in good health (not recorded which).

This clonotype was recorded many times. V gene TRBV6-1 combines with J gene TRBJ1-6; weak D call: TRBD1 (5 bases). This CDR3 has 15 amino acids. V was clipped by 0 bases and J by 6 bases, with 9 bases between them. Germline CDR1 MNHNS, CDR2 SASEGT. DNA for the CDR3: TGTGCCAGCAGTGAAGCGGGACGGATTAATTCACCCCTCCACTTT. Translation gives CASSEAGRINSPLHF.

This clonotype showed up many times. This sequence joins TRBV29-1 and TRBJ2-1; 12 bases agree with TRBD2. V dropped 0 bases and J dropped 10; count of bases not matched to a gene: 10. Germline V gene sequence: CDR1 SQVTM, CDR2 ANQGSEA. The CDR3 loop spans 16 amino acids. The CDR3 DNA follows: TGCAGCGTTGAAGAAACCGCGGGACTAGCGGGCGGCGAGCAGTTCTTC. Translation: CSVEETAGLAGGEQFF.

The CDR3: CAWRRGLAGPDTQYF. DNA of the CDR3: TGTGCCTGGAGAAGGGGACTAGCGGGCCCAGATACGCAGTATTTT. This chain joins TRBV30 and TRBJ2-3; 12 nucleotides line up with TRBD2. V lost 3 bases to trimming and J lost 4 bases; unmatched junction nucleotides: 5. This CDR3 is 15 amino acids long. The germline gives CDR1 GTSNPN, CDR2 SVGIG (reference sequence).

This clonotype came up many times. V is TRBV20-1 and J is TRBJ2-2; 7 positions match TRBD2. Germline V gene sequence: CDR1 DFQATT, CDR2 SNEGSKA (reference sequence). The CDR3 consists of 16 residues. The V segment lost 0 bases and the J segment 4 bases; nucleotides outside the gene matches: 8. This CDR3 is CSARDPTSAGTGELFF. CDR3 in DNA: TGCAGTGCTAGAGATCCTACTAGCGCGGGCACCGGGGAGCTGTTTTTT.

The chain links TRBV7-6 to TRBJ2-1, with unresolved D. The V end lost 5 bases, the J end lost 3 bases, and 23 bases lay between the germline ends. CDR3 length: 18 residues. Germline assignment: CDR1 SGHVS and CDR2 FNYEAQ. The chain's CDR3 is CASSHMSVGATYYNEQFF. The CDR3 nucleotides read TGTGCCAGCAGCCACATGAGTGTCGGAGCGACGTACTACAATGAGCAGTTCTTC.

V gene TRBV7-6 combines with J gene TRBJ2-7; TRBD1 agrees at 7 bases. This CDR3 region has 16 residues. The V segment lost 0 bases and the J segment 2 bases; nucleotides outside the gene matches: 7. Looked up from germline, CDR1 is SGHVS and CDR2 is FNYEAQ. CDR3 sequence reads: CASSLALTGNPYEQYF. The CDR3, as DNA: TGTGCCAGCAGCTTAGCCCTGACAGGGAACCCCTACGAGCAGTACTTC.

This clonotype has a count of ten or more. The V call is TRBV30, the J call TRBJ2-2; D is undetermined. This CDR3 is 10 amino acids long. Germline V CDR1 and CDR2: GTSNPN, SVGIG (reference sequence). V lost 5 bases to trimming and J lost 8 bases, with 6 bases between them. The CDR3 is CAWSIGELFF. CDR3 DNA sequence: TGTGCCTGGTCAATAGGGGAGCTGTTTTTT. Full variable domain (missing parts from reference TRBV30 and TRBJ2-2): SQTIHQWPATLVQPVGSPLSLECTVEGTSNPNLYWYRQAAGRGLQLLFYSVGIGQISSEVPQNLSASRPQDRQFILSSKKLLLSDSGFYLCAWSIGELFFGEGSRLTVL.

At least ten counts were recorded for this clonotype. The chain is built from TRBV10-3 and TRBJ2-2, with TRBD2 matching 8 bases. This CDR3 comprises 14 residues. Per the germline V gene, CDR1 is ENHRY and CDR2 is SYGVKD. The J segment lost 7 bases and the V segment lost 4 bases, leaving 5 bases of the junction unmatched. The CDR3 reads CAISARAGDGELFF. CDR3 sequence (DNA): TGTGCCATCAGTGCCCGAGCGGGAGACGGGGAGCTGTTTTTT.

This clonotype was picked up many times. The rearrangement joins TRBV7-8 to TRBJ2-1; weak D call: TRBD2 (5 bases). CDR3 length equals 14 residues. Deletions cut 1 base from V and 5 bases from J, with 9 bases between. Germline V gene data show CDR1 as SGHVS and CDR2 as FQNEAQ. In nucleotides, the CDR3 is TGTGCCAGCAGCTTAGTACGGGGAAACAATGAGCAGTTCTTC. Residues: CASSLVRGNNEQFF.

The CDR3 here is CASSPKGQLNTGELFF. Here the CDR3 DNA reads TGTGCCAGCAGTCCCAAGGGACAGCTGAACACCGGGGAGCTGTTTTTT. J is TRBJ2-2 and V is TRBV12-3 or TRBV12-4; 7 bases fit TRBD1. J was trimmed by 1 base and V by 5 bases; bases with no gene match: 7. The CDR3 runs 16 residues.

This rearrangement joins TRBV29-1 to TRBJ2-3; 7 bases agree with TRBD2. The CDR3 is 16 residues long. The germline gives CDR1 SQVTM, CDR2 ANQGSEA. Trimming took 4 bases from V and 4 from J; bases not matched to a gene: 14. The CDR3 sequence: CSVVAPGGTVADTQYF. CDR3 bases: TGCAGCGTTGTGGCTCCCGGGGGGACTGTCGCAGATACGCAGTATTTT.

CDR3 nucleotides: TGTGCCAGCAGCTTAACTGGGGTCAGGTATAGCTCTGGGGCCAACGTCCTGACTTTC. Protein: CASSLTGVRYSSGANVLTF. J is TRBJ2-6 and V is TRBV7-9; D uncertain. The CDR3 spans 19 residues. Between the trimmed V and J ends, which lost 2 bases and 0 bases, there was a span of 17 bases. Per the germline V gene, CDR1 is SEHNR and CDR2 is FQNEAQ (reference sequence).

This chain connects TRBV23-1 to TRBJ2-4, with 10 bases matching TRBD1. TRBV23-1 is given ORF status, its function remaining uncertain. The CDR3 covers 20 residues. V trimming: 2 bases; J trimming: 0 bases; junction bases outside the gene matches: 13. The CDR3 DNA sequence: TGCGCCAGCAGTCAAGGACAGGGGGGGTACAGACTTCTAGCCAAAAACATTCAGTACTTC. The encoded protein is CASSQGQGGYRLLAKNIQYF.